Listed below are T cell receptor beta chains from one sample, sequenced in a study of blood T cell repertoires in COVID-19. Assay used: immunoSEQ multiplex PCR; TCRdb lists only in-frame clones, some missing. The sample records some 310,000 clones, about nine tenths being singletons. Input material: PBMCs or T cells enriched from blood (not recorded which). These receptors all come from a woman between 25 and 40 years old who had recovered from COVID-19. Each CDR3 is given with its conserved first and last residue. Fields, in order: V gene, D gene, J gene, clone size, CDR3 DNA, CDR3 protein. A D gene is named only where the DNA matches it firmly. A row's size may be missing; if present it is once, few, many or a size class.

TRBV19	.	TRBJ1-5	.	TGTGCCAGTGGTGGGGGGAGTCGGCCCCAGCATTTT	CASGGGSRPQHF
TRBV5-1	TRBD2	TRBJ2-1	.	TGCGCCAGCAGCTTGGCCCTTCCGGGACTAGCGGGAGGTTACTACAATGAGCAGTTCTTC	CASSLALPGLAGGYYNEQFF
TRBV27	.	TRBJ1-1	.	TGTGCCAGCAGCCCTCAGGGTTGGTACCTAATGAACACTGAAGCTTTCTTT	CASSPQGWYLMNTEAFF
TRBV21-1	.	TRBJ1-6	.	TGTGCCAGAGCTGGGGGGGGCCACCCTATTCGGTCACCCCTCCACTTT	CARAGGGHPIRSPLHF
TRBV7-9	TRBD1	TRBJ1-1	.	TGTGCCAGCAGCTTAGTAGGGGACAGTGAAGCTTTCTTT	CASSLVGDSEAFF
TRBV18	.	TRBJ1-2	.	TGTGCCAGCTCACCAGGGACTTCTAACTATGGCTACACCTTC	CASSPGTSNYGYTF
TRBV7-6	.	TRBJ2-7	.	TGTGCCAGCAGCGCAGGTGTCGATTACTACGAGCAGTACTTC	CASSAGVDYYEQYF
TRBV11-1	TRBD1	TRBJ1-6	.	TGTGCCAGCAGCTCACAACAGGGGGCCAATAATTCACCCCTCCACTTT	CASSSQQGANNSPLHF
TRBV6-5	.	TRBJ2-3	once	TGTGCCAGCAGCCTGTTCCGGGAGCTCCTTTTCGGGCAGTATTTT	CASSLFRELLFGQYF
TRBV7-9	.	TRBJ1-2	.	TGTGCCAGCAGCTTAGGGGGCACCTTTGGCTACACCTTC	CASSLGGTFGYTF
TRBV20-1	.	TRBJ2-7	few	TGCAGTGCTAGTCTCAACGGGGAGCAGTACTTC	CSASLNGEQYF
TRBV9	.	TRBJ1-1	.	TGTGCCAGCAGCCCGAACCAGGGAATGAACACTGAAGCTTTCTTT	CASSPNQGMNTEAFF
TRBV5-1	TRBD2	TRBJ2-1	.	TGCGCCAGCCGGACTAGCGGATCGTACAATGAGCAGTTCTTC	CASRTSGSYNEQFF
TRBV30	.	TRBJ1-3	.	TGTGCCTGGAGTGTACTTTCCGGGACTGGAAACACCATATATTTT	CAWSVLSGTGNTIYF
TRBV14	TRBD2	TRBJ2-7	.	TGTGCCAGCAGCCTCCTGGGGGGGACCTACGAGCAGTACTTC	CASSLLGGTYEQYF
TRBV5-8	TRBD1	TRBJ2-7	.	TGTGCCAGCAGCTTGTGGGGACAGGGGGTGGACGAGCAGTACTTC	CASSLWGQGVDEQYF
TRBV11-1	.	TRBJ1-6	.	TGTGCCAGCAGCTTCGGTAACAGGCTTTTACTGTCACCCCTCCACTTT	CASSFGNRLLLSPLHF
TRBV3-1/TRBV3-2	.	TRBJ2-2	.	TGTGCCAGCAGCCAGGTCGGGAGAGGAAACACCGGGGAGCTGTTTTTT	CASSQVGRGNTGELFF
TRBV19	.	TRBJ1-5	.	TGTGCCAGTAGTCCCGCATGGGGAGACGGCGGAAGATTCGATCAGCCCCAGCATTTT	CASSPAWGDGGRFDQPQHF
TRBV7-9	.	TRBJ2-7	once	TGTGCCAGCAGCCCGACAGGTTCCCTCGCCTACGAGCAGTACTTC	CASSPTGSLAYEQYF
TRBV28	TRBD1	TRBJ1-1	.	TGTGCCAGCAGTAAGCGGGACAGGGATGACACTGAAGCTTTCTTT	CASSKRDRDDTEAFF
TRBV27	.	TRBJ1-1	once	TGTGCCAGCAGCCGACTCGGGGTGGGGGCTTTCTTT	CASSRLGVGAFF
TRBV29-1	.	TRBJ1-2	.	TGCAGCGTCCTCCCAGTCCATGGCTACACCTTC	CSVLPVHGYTF
TRBV6-5	TRBD1	TRBJ1-1	.	TGTGCCAGCAGTTACGGGACAGGGACTGAAGCTTTCTTT	CASSYGTGTEAFF
TRBV29-1	TRBD1	TRBJ1-1	.	TGCAGCGCCTTAAGGGGGCCCACTGAAGCTTTCTTT	CSALRGPTEAFF
TRBV18	TRBD1	TRBJ2-1	.	TGTGCCAGCTCAGGGCAGACAGGGGGCAGTGGACTTAACAATGAGCAGTTCTTC	CASSGQTGGSGLNNEQFF
TRBV19	.	TRBJ1-2	few	TGTGCCAGTAGTCAGTTCGGTCGGTGGGGGACCAGCGGGATTGGCTACACCTTC	CASSQFGRWGTSGIGYTF
TRBV13	TRBD1	TRBJ1-4	.	TGTGCCAGCAGCTGGGGACAGGGGGCTTTTGAAAAACTGTTTTTT	CASSWGQGAFEKLFF
TRBV11-2	TRBD1	TRBJ1-4	.	TGTGCCAGCAGCTTAGAGACGGCAGGGGGCCTGGTGAATGAAAAACTGTTTTTT	CASSLETAGGLVNEKLFF
TRBV5-1	.	TRBJ1-1	.	TGCGCCAGCAGCTTGGGAGGGTTCGGGACTGAAGCTTTCTTT	CASSLGGFGTEAFF
TRBV7-9	.	TRBJ2-2	.	TGTGCCAGCAGCTTTTCTACCGGGGAGCTGTTTTTT	CASSFSTGELFF
TRBV28	TRBD2	TRBJ2-7	.	TGTGCCAGCAGTCTCGGACTAGCGGTCTACGAGCAGTACTTC	CASSLGLAVYEQYF
TRBV5-1	TRBD1	TRBJ1-2	.	TGCGCCAGCAGCTCACAGGGGGAAATTGGCTACACCTTC	CASSSQGEIGYTF
TRBV2	TRBD2	TRBJ2-1	.	TGTGCCAGCAGTGCGACTAGCGGTGGGTTCGATGAGCAGTTCTTC	CASSATSGGFDEQFF
TRBV30	TRBD1	TRBJ1-4	.	TGTGCCTGGAGTGGTCGGACAGGGGGAAATGAAAAACTGTTTTTT	CAWSGRTGGNEKLFF
TRBV28	.	TRBJ2-7	once	TGTGCCAGCAGTTCCCTCTACGAGCAGTACTTC	CASSSLYEQYF
TRBV12-3/TRBV12-4	.	TRBJ1-1	few	TGTGCCAGCAGTTTATATCGAACAACTGAAGCTTTCTTT	CASSLYRTTEAFF
TRBV7-9	TRBD2	TRBJ2-1	.	TGTGCCAGCAGCTTAGGCCTAGCGGGAGGGCTTCGGCAGTTCTTC	CASSLGLAGGLRQFF
TRBV5-1	TRBD1	TRBJ1-1	.	TGCGCCAGCAGCTTACCGGGACAGGGGGCCTTCGACACTGAAGCTTTCTTT	CASSLPGQGAFDTEAFF
TRBV11-3	.	TRBJ1-5	.	TGTGCCCTTAACTGGGAGAGATATAGCAATCAGCCCCAGCATTTT	CALNWERYSNQPQHF
TRBV14	TRBD2	TRBJ2-1	.	TGTGCCAGCAGCCCCAAGGGACTAGCCAACAATGAGCAGTTCTTC	CASSPKGLANNEQFF
TRBV7-9	.	TRBJ1-1	.	TGTGCCAGCAGGGAACCGGGACTCACTGAAGCTTTCTTT	CASREPGLTEAFF
TRBV24-1	TRBD2	TRBJ2-1	.	TGTGCCACCAGTGACAGCGACGGGAGCATTACTAGCGGGAGCTACAATGAGCAGTTCTTC	CATSDSDGSITSGSYNEQFF
TRBV5-1	.	TRBJ2-5	.	TGCGCCAGCAGCTTGGGGCTAGTCGGAGAGACCCAGTACTTC	CASSLGLVGETQYF
TRBV5-1	TRBD2	TRBJ2-3	once	TGCGCCAGCAGCTTGGACCCGCGGGAGGGCCTCACAGATACGCAGTATTTT	CASSLDPREGLTDTQYF
TRBV7-2	TRBD2	TRBJ2-1	.	TGTGCCAGCAGCCCCACTAGCGGGAGGAGAGGTAATGAGCAGTTCTTC	CASSPTSGRRGNEQFF